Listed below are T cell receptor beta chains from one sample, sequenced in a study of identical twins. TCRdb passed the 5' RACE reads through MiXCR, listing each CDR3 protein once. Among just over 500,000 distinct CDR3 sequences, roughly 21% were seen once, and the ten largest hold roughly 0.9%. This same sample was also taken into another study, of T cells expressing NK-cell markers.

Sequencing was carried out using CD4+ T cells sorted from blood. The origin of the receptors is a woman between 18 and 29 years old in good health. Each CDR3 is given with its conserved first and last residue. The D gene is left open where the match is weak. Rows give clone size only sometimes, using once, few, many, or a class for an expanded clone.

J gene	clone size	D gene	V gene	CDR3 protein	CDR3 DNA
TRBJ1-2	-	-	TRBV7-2	CASSFYDGYTF	TGTGCCAGCAGCTTTTACGATGGCTACACCTTC
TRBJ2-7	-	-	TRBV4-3	CASSQVITSSGYEQYF	TGCGCCAGCAGCCAAGTCATTACGAGTTCTGGCTACGAGCAGTACTTC
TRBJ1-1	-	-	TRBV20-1	CSARDRGVGADTEAFF	TGCAGTGCTAGAGATCGGGGGGTGGGTGCGGACACTGAAGCTTTCTTT
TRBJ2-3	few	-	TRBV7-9	CATPGTLFTDTQYF	TGTGCCACCCCCGGGACCCTCTTCACAGATACGCAGTATTTT
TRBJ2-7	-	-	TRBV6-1	CASSKGASSSYEQYF	TGTGCCAGCAGTAAAGGGGCATCAAGCTCCTACGAGCAGTACTTC
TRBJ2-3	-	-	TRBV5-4	CARSLGWGGDSTDTQYF	TGTGCCAGGAGCTTGGGGTGGGGCGGAGATAGCACAGATACGCAGTATTTT
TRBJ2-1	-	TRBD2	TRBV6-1	CVTLAGGYNEQFF	TGTGTCACCCTAGCGGGAGGGTACAATGAGCAGTTCTTC
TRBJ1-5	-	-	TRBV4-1	CASSQDMVGQPQHF	TGCGCCAGCAGCCAAGATATGGTGGGTCAGCCCCAGCATTTT
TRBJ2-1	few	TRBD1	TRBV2	CASSPSGQGDEQFF	TGTGCCAGCAGTCCCTCGGGACAGGGCGATGAGCAGTTCTTC
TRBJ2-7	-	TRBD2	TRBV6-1	CASTHRTSGLSHEQYF	TGTGCCAGCACACATCGGACTAGCGGGTTGTCCCACGAGCAGTACTTC
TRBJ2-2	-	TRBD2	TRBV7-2	CASSPLTSPVGELFF	TGTGCCAGCAGCCCCCTGACTAGCCCCGTCGGGGAGCTGTTTTTT
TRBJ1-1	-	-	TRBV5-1	CASSSQTVSNTEAFF	TGCGCCAGCAGCTCGCAGACAGTTTCGAACACTGAAGCTTTCTTT
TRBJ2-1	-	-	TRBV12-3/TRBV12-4	CASSPSPGTSPKRQFF	TGTGCCAGCAGCCCCAGTCCCGGAACTAGCCCTAAACGGCAGTTCTTC
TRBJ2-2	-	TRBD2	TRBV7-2	CASSLVRLAGAGELFF	TGTGCCAGCAGCTTAGTTCGTCTAGCGGGAGCCGGGGAGCTGTTTTTT
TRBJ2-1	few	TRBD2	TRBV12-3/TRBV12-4	CASSFQLAGSNEQFF	TGTGCCAGCAGTTTTCAACTAGCGGGTAGCAATGAGCAGTTCTTC
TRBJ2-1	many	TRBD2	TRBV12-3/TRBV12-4	CASSLKRGSGNEQFF	TGTGCCAGCAGTTTGAAGCGGGGATCTGGGAATGAGCAGTTCTTC
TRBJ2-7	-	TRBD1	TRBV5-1	CASSRGQVTYEQYF	TGCGCCAGCAGCAGGGGACAGGTCACCTACGAGCAGTACTTC
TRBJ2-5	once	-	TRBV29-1	CSVKGQQETQYF	TGCAGCGTTAAGGGACAACAAGAGACCCAGTACTTC
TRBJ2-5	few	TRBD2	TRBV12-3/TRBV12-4	CASSQIAGGLETQYF	TGTGCCAGCAGTCAGATAGCGGGGGGGCTAGAGACCCAGTACTTC
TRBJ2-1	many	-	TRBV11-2	CASSLRDTKQFF	TGTGCCAGCAGCTTACGGGACACCAAGCAGTTCTTC
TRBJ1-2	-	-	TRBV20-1	CSARAVSYGYTF	TGCAGTGCGAGAGCGGTCTCTTATGGCTACACCTTC
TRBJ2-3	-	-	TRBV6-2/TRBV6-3	CASSSEGVTQYF	TGTGCCAGCAGCTCCGAAGGGGTGACGCAGTATTTT
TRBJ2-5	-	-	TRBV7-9	CASSLSTLQETQYF	TGTGCCAGCAGCTTAAGTACTTTACAAGAGACCCAGTACTTC
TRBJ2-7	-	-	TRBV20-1	CSARDRPVPYEQYF	TGCAGTGCTAGAGATCGTCCTGTGCCCTACGAGCAGTACTTC
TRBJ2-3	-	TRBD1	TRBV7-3	CASSLPGTATDTQYF	TGTGCCAGCAGCTTACCAGGGACAGCCACAGATACGCAGTATTTT
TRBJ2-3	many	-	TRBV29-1	CSVRRPTDTQYF	TGCAGCGTTCGTAGGCCAACAGATACGCAGTATTTT
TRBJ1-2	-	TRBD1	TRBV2	CARRTGGDGYTF	TGTGCCCGAAGGACAGGGGGCGATGGCTACACCTTC
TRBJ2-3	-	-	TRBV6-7	CASSYSTLGTDTQYF	TGTGCCAGCAGTTACTCGACTTTAGGCACAGATACGCAGTATTTT
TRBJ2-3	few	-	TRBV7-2	CASSLAPAMDTQYF	TGTGCCAGCAGCTTAGCGCCGGCTATGGATACGCAGTATTTT
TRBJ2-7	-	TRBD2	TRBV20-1	CSAREGGEIYYEQYF	TGCAGTGCTAGAGAGGGGGGGGAAATCTACTACGAGCAGTACTTC
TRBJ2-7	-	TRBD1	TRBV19	CASRRDRETDEQYF	TGTGCCAGTAGGAGGGACAGGGAAACGGACGAGCAGTACTTC
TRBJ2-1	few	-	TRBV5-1	CASSLAPRGMNNEQFF	TGCGCCAGCAGCTTGGCCCCGCGGGGAATGAACAATGAGCAGTTCTTC
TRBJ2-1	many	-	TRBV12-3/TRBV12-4	CASSFRVDEQFF	TGTGCCAGCAGTTTTAGGGTCGATGAGCAGTTCTTC
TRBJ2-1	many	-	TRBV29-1	CSGRSSSNEQFF	TGCAGCGGGAGGTCTAGCAGCAATGAGCAGTTCTTC
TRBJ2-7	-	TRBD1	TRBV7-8	CASSGGQFLYEQYF	TGTGCCAGCAGCGGGGGACAGTTTCTCTACGAGCAGTACTTC
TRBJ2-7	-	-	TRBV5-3	CAMGLGLLCCVQYF	TGTGCCATGGGCCTTGGGCTCCTCTGCTGCGTGCAGTACTTC
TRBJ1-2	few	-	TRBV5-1	CASSLAQGHGYTF	TGCGCCAGCAGCTTGGCGCAGGGTCATGGCTACACCTTC
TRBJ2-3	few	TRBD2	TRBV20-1	CSAKTSGARTDTQYF	TGCAGTGCCAAGACTAGCGGGGCCCGCACAGATACGCAGTATTTT
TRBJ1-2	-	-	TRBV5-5	CASGHSDYGYTF	TGTGCCAGCGGACACAGCGACTATGGCTACACCTTC
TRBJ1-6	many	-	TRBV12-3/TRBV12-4	CASTRTQTRGNSPLHF	TGTGCCAGCACCCGGACTCAAACCCGGGGGAATTCACCCCTCCACTTT
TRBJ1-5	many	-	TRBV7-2	CASSSQGSYQPQHF	TGTGCCAGCAGCTCCCAGGGAAGTTATCAGCCCCAGCATTTT
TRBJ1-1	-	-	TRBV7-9	CASMENTEAFF	TGTGCCAGCATGGAGAACACTGAAGCTTTCTTT
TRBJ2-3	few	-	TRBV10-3	CAISAGDTQYF	TGTGCCATCAGCGCCGGGGATACGCAGTATTTT
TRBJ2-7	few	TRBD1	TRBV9	CASSVNPGGHEQYF	TGTGCCAGCAGCGTAAATCCAGGGGGCCACGAGCAGTACTTC
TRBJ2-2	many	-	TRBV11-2	CASSLGGAGELFF	TGTGCCAGCAGCTTAGGTGGTGCCGGGGAGCTGTTTTTT